The source of this T cell receptor beta chain is a study of blood T cell repertoires in COVID-19. Looking at the study overall: From the United States, Italy and Spain came samples of acute and convalescent COVID-19. PBMCs, B-cell-depleted T cells, or T cells were the source of the cDNA or gDNA that made up the material.

Authors' processing steps: Amplifying reference gene primers gave estimates of nucleated cell counts. The assay was immunoSEQ multiplex PCR, and TCRdb's table has in-frame clones only and misses some. That table is the source of V, J and clone size, and D and trimming were worked out from the DNA. The table includes roughly 200,000 clones, around four fifths detected once. This CDR3 region has 13 residues. The V and J ends lost 7 bases and 7 bases respectively, with 15 bases between them. The germline V gene has CDR1 MGHRA and CDR2 YSYEKL. The chain links TRBV4-1 to TRBJ2-3; the D gene is possibly TRBD1 (7 bases). The sample comprised peripheral blood. The TCR was taken from an elderly woman with active or convalescent COVID-19. The CDR3 spells CASTPGGGYTQYF. CDR3 DNA sequence: TGCGCCAGCACCCCTGGAGGGGGCTATACGCAGTATTTT.